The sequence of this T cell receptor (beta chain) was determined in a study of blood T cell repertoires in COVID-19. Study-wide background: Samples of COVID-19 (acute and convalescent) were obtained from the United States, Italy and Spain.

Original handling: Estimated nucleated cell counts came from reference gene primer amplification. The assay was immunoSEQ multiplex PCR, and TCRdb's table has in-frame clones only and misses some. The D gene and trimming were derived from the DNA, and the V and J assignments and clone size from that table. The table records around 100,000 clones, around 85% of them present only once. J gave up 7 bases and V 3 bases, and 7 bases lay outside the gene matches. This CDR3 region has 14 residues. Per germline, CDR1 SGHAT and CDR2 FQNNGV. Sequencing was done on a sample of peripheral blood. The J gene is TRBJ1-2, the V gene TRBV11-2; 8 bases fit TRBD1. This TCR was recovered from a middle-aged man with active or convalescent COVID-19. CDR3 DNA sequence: TGTGCCAGCAGCTTTCCAGGGGGCGGTGGTGGCTACACCTTC. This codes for CASSFPGGGGGYTF.